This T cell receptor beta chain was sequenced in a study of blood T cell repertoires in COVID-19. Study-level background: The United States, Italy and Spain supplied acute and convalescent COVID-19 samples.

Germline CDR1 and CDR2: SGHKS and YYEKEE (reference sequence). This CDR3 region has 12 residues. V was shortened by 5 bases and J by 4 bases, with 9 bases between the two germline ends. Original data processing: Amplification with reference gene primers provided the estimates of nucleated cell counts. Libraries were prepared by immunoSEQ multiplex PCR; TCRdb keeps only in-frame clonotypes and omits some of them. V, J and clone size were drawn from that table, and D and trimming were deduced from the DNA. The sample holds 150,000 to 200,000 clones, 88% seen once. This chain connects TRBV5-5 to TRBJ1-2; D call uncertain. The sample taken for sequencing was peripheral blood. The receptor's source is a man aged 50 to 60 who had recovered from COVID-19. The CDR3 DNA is TGTGCCAGCAGGTATGGCAGCTATGGCTACACCTTC. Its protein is CASRYGSYGYTF.